Detailed here is one T cell receptor beta chain. Profiled with immunoSEQ multiplex PCR; TCRdb holds only in-frame clones, not every one. The sample yields about 120,000 clones, roughly three quarters seen once. CDR1 is SGHTA, CDR2 FQGNSA, per germline. V was clipped by 3 bases and J by 5 bases, with 20 bases between them. This CDR3 spans 16 amino acids. This entry belongs to a study of blood T cell repertoires in COVID-19. In the study overall: T cells, B-cell-depleted T cells, or PBMCs supplied cDNA or gDNA.

Sequenced sample: peripheral blood. This clonotype originated in a human donor in a cohort sampled during active COVID-19. The chain recombines TRBV7-2 with TRBJ2-7; D is possibly TRBD2 (6 bases). CDR3 in amino acids: CASSLLGTPAADEQYF. The CDR3, as DNA: TGTGCCAGCAGCTTGTTAGGGACTCCCGCGGCCGACGAGCAGTACTTC.